This T cell receptor beta chain is drawn from a study of T cells in Graves' hyperthyroidism and ophthalmopathy. Study outcomes and limitations: Most clonotypes that expanded in the thyroid above 0.001 also showed up in blood.

From RNA transcripts, TCR beta CDR3 regions were amplified. RT-PCR in the first round (using the HTBI primer set) targeted the TCR CDR3. TCRdb analysed the multiplex PCR reads with MiXCR anew, one entry per CDR3 protein. This sample has 500,000 to 650,000 distinct CDR3 sequences, with about 15% found just once. The sample holds one count of this clonotype. Its antigen is not identified. The ends were cut back, 2 bases at V and 8 bases at J, with 20 bases in the middle. This CDR3 spans 16 amino acids. From germline, CDR1 is SGHDT and CDR2 YYEEEE. The sequenced sample was blood. The TCR was taken from a woman under 30 with Graves' ophthalmopathy. The genes are TRBV5-6 and TRBJ2-1; D is perhaps TRBD2 (7 bases). DNA of the CDR3: TGTGCCAGCAGCTTTCTAGTTGGGGGGGCCGCAGATGAGCAGTTCTTC. This codes for CASSFLVGGAADEQFF.